This T cell receptor (beta chain) came from a study of beta chain features in type 1 diabetes. Across the whole study: No patient-donor differences in age, gender, total cells or subset yield. Overall study results and limits: In every one of the four CD4+ subsets, TCRB CDR3s were moderately but significantly shorter in Type 1 diabetes patients.

What was sequenced were expressed TCRB transcripts, since all of the isolated RNA had been reverse transcribed. The data were produced by immunoSEQ multiplex PCR, yet TCRdb's version contains in-frame clones alone and is incomplete. The sample contains about 640,000 clones, around an eighth of which appear only once. Sorted CD4+ subsets: naive, central memory, regulatory, stem cell-like memory (CD45RO/CCR7/CD25/CD127/CD95/CD27 panel). Germline lookup yields CDR1 MNHNY and CDR2 SVGAGI (reference sequence). CDR3 size: 15 residues. V was trimmed by 0 bases and J by 4 bases, leaving 12 bases between them. Turning to this clone: Its cognate antigen is unknown.

The source is a man aged 30 to 39 with type 1 diabetes. Sequenced: naive CD4+ T cells from blood. J is TRBJ1-2 and V is TRBV6-6, with D unresolved. The CDR3 DNA follows: TGTGCCAGCAGTTACTCGATCGACTTTTTCTATGGCTACACCTTC. Amino acid sequence: CASSYSIDFFYGYTF.